Presented here are 4 T cell receptor beta chains from one specimen sequenced in a study of T cell changes during pregnancy in multiple sclerosis. Assay: immunoSEQ multiplex PCR; the TCRdb copy retains only in-frame clones and omits some. The sample holds about 59,000 clones, 90% to 95% seen once. Sequences were derived from peripheral blood, sampled before pregnancy. Receptor source: a female donor with multiple sclerosis, enrolled in a pregnancy study.

The chain is built from TRBV4-3 and TRBJ1-1; 10 bases are a match to TRBD1. Germline CDR1 reads LGHNA; CDR2 reads YSLEER. J lost 7 bases, V lost 2 bases, and 13 bases had no gene match. This CDR3 has 17 amino acids. CDR3 amino acids: CASSQHGSGTGAGEAFF. CDR3 nucleotide sequence: TGCGCCAGCAGCCAACACGGATCCGGGACAGGGGCGGGTGAAGCTTTCTTT.

This chain uses TRBV9 with TRBJ2-5; 10 nucleotides agree with TRBD2. V gave up 0 bases and J gave up 3 bases; unmatched junction bases: 2. The germline CDR1 and CDR2 sequences are SGDLS and YYNGEE. This CDR3 is 15 amino acids long. CDR3 nucleotide sequence: TGTGCCAGCAGCGTAGCTAGCGGGGGCAAAGAGACCCAGTACTTC. Translating gives CASSVASGGKETQYF.

The genes are TRBV7-3 and TRBJ1-2; 7 nucleotides align to TRBD1. Germline V lookup: CDR1 SGHTA, CDR2 FQGTGA. This CDR3 contains 14 residues. V trimming: 5 bases; J trimming: 4 bases; junction bases outside the gene matches: 7. CDR3 amino acids: CASSPAGGIYGYTF. The CDR3, as DNA: TGTGCCAGCAGCCCTGCAGGGGGGATCTATGGCTACACCTTC.

The chain carries TRBV2 and TRBJ2-5, with D maybe TRBD2 (5 bases). The CDR3 runs to 13 residues. V gave up 7 bases and J gave up 5 bases, with 14 bases separating them. The germline V gene has CDR1 SNHLY and CDR2 FYNNEI. The CDR3 nucleotides are TGTGCCAGCATCGGCGGGTTTTGGGAGACCCAGTACTTC. Its translation is CASIGGFWETQYF.